This T cell receptor beta chain was observed in a study of cytotoxic CD8 clonotypes in ibrutinib-treated CLL. About the study: Partial response occurred in approximately 25 patients and complete response in 2; at median about 70 months, approximately 14 remained remitted and roughly twelve progressed. Response material was collected after a median around 12 months of treatment, range 6 to 36. Samples yielded averages of 200,000 to 300,000 productive templates and roughly 91,000 productive rearrangements.

This clone was recorded once. Profiling relied on immunoSEQ multiplex PCR, and the TCRdb table lists in-frame clones only, not all of them. This sample has about 300,000 clones, with 67% found just once. Germline lookup yields CDR1 LNHDA and CDR2 SQIVND (reference sequence). Trimming at V came to 3 bases and at J to 0 bases, leaving 11 bases not matched to a gene. The CDR3 has 19 residues. Source: PBMCs, taken after 36 months of ibrutinib treatment. This chain connects TRBV19 to TRBJ1-6; 7 nucleotides agree with TRBD1. This sequence originates from a human donor with chronic lymphocytic leukemia. The CDR3 reads CASSMSQGQIGSYNSPLHF. The CDR3 nucleotides read TGTGCCAGTAGTATGAGTCAGGGACAGATTGGCTCCTATAATTCACCCCTCCACTTT.